The entry below gives a single TCR beta chain sequence along with its context. Vbeta (60) and Jbeta (13) primers were used in the PCR. Generated by immunoSEQ multiplex PCR, the TCRdb table keeps only in-frame clones and is missing some. The table includes around 74,000 clones, approximately 80% detected once. This sample is drawn from a study of cytomegalovirus exposure and HLA in healthy donors. V shed 2 bases and J shed 5 bases, with 7 bases lying between them. CDR1 KGHSH and CDR2 LQKENI come from the germline V gene. The CDR3 runs 13 residues. Sample: PBMCs. The V and J genes are TRBV18 and TRBJ1-5; no definite D call. The receptor was derived from a man between 40 and 49 years old in good health and CMV-seronegative. CDR3 residues: CASSPLQDQPQHF. The CDR3 coding sequence is TGTGCCAGCTCACCATTGCAGGATCAGCCCCAGCATTTT.